Below are 23 T cell receptor beta chains sequenced from a single sample in a study of blood T cell repertoires in COVID-19. The table came from immunoSEQ multiplex PCR; TCRdb's copy has only in-frame clones and leaves some out. The sample has fewer than 250,000 clones, approximately 84% seen once. The sample consisted of PBMCs or T cells enriched from blood (not recorded which). All receptors derive from a woman aged 30 to 39 who had recovered from COVID-19.

The chain has TRBV5-1 and TRBJ1-1; TRBD1 is a possible D gene (6 bases). This CDR3 region has 16 residues. Between the trimmed V and J ends, which lost 4 bases and 1 base, there was a span of 17 bases. The germline V gene encodes CDR1 SGHRS and CDR2 YFSETQ. The CDR3 spells CASSLFTGTKNTEAFF. The DNA for the CDR3 is TGCGCCAGCAGCCTCTTCACCGGGACAAAGAACACTGAAGCTTTCTTT.

The rearrangement joins TRBV19 to TRBJ1-3, with D uncertain. Germline assignment: CDR1 LNHDA and CDR2 SQIVND (reference sequence). CDR3 size: 10 residues. Trimming took 9 bases from V and 3 from J, leaving 3 bases between them. CDR3 residues: CASVGNTIYF. The CDR3, as DNA: TGTGCCAGCGTTGGAAACACCATATATTTT.

This chain uses TRBV20-1 with TRBJ2-3; TRBD2 agrees at 7 bases. Germline CDR1 reads DFQATT; CDR2 reads SNEGSKA (reference sequence). Trimming took 3 bases from V and 2 from J; bases not matched to a gene: 8. The CDR3 has 15 amino acids. Here the CDR3 DNA reads TGCAGTGCTAGTTTCGGGGAGGGAGCCACAGATACGCAGTATTTT. Protein: CSASFGEGATDTQYF.

This clone was seen once. The V call is TRBV5-1, the J call TRBJ2-1; D possibly corresponds to TRBD2 (5 bases). Deletions cut 3 bases from V and 8 bases from J, with 12 bases between. Germline-derived CDR1 and CDR2 are SGHRS and YFSETQ. CDR3 length: 13 residues. CDR3 region: CASSSEGSHEQFF. CDR3 DNA sequence: TGCGCCAGCAGCTCCGAAGGGAGTCATGAGCAGTTCTTC.

This chain links TRBV2 with TRBJ2-3; the match to TRBD1 covers 7 bases. The CDR3 consists of 15 residues. The junction had 8 bases not matched to a gene; V was cut back by 5 bases and J by 3 bases. Germline V gene data show CDR1 as SNHLY and CDR2 as FYNNEI. The CDR3 loop is CASSIQGSETDTQYF. As DNA, the CDR3 is TGTGCCAGCAGTATACAGGGGAGTGAGACAGATACGCAGTATTTT.

This rearrangement joins TRBV2 to TRBJ1-1, with D unclear. The CDR3 loop spans 13 amino acids. Germline V gene data show CDR1 as SNHLY and CDR2 as FYNNEI. V shed 7 bases and J shed 4 bases, with 13 bases lying between them. This chain's CDR3 is CASIVGGFTEAFF. The CDR3 DNA reads as TGTGCCAGCATTGTGGGAGGGTTCACTGAAGCTTTCTTT.

This clone has just a few counts. The chain employs TRBV9 and TRBJ1-6; no firm D call. The CDR3 has 14 residues. From germline, CDR1 is SGDLS and CDR2 YYNGEE. Trimming pared 3 bases from V and 7 bases from J, leaving 11 bases between. CDR3 in DNA: TGTGCCAGCAGCGACATTTTCCCGAATTCACCCCTCCACTTT. This sequence encodes CASSDIFPNSPLHF.

This clone was counted a single time. V and J are TRBV3-1 (or the pseudogene TRBV3-2) and TRBJ1-2; TRBD1 is a possible D gene (5 bases). The germline V gene has CDR1 LGHDT and CDR2 YNNKEL (reference sequence). There are 13 residues in the CDR3. V was shortened by 2 bases and J by 4 bases, with 8 bases between the two germline ends. CDR3 bases: TGTGCCAGCAGCCAAACCGACAGCTATGGCTACACCTTC. Translated, it gives CASSQTDSYGYTF.

This sequence joins TRBV9 and TRBJ2-1, with 9 nucleotides matching TRBD2. Germline V gives CDR1 SGDLS, CDR2 YYNGEE. V lost 3 bases, J lost 4 bases, and 17 bases stayed unmatched. The length of the CDR3 is 19 residues. CDR3 coding DNA: TGTGCCAGCAGCGCCCCCAAGACACTAGCGGGCCACTCATACAATGAGCAGTTCTTC. Amino acid sequence: CASSAPKTLAGHSYNEQFF.

The J gene is TRBJ2-3, the V gene TRBV5-1, with D possibly TRBD1 on 6 matching bases. The V gene lost 5 bases and the J gene lost 1 base, with 11 bases spanning the gap. The CDR3 totals 14 residues. Germline V gene lookup returns CDR1 SGHRS and CDR2 YFSETQ. Written as DNA, the CDR3 is TGCGCCAGCAGGGGGGCAGGGGGCACAGATACGCAGTATTTT. Amino acids: CASRGAGGTDTQYF.

The chain uses TRBV19 and TRBJ1-1; 9 nucleotides match TRBD1. Germline lookup yields CDR1 LNHDA and CDR2 SQIVND (reference sequence). The length of the CDR3 is 13 residues. V was pared by 5 bases and J by 6 bases, with 4 bases of the junction left unmatched. CDR3 bases: TGTGCCAGTAGTGGACAGGGGATAGCTGAAGCTTTCTTT. Amino acids: CASSGQGIAEAFF. The full variable domain, its missing parts supplied by reference TRBV19 and TRBJ1-1, is DGGITQSPKYLFRKEGQNVTLSCEQNLNHDAMYWYRQDPGQGLRLIYYSQIVNDFQKGDIAEGYSVSREKKESFPLTVTSAQKNPTAFYLCASSGQGIAEAFFGQGTRLTVV.

This clone was counted only a few times. The chain recombines TRBV18 with TRBJ2-5; TRBD1 matches at 7 bases. The CDR3 loop spans 13 amino acids. CDR1 KGHSH and CDR2 LQKENI come from the germline V gene. Trimming cost V 5 bases and J 3 bases; bases outside gene matches: 3. CDR3 region: CASSSTGKETQYF. The CDR3 DNA reads as TGTGCCAGCTCATCGACAGGGAAAGAGACCCAGTACTTC.

V is TRBV19 and J is TRBJ1-1; D gene unclear. The CDR3 is 12 amino acids. CDR1 LNHDA and CDR2 SQIVND come from the germline V gene (reference sequence). V shed 3 bases and J shed 5 bases, with 7 bases lying between them. The CDR3 DNA is TGTGCCAGTAGTATGTTCCCGACTGAAGCTTTCTTT. Protein product: CASSMFPTEAFF.

The J gene is TRBJ1-5, the V gene TRBV6-5; weak D call: TRBD1 (6 bases). This CDR3 is built from 15 residues. Looked up from germline, CDR1 is MNHEY and CDR2 is SVGAGI. The V gene lost 2 bases and the J gene lost 0 bases, with 8 bases spanning the gap. The CDR3 coding sequence is TGTGCCAGCAGTTACGGGACACCTAGCAATCAGCCCCAGCATTTT. Translating it yields CASSYGTPSNQPQHF.

The V and J genes are TRBV28 and TRBJ1-5; a weak D match, TRBD1 (5 bases). The CDR3 is 12 amino acids. Deletions cut 3 bases from V and 14 bases from J, with 14 bases between. The germline V gene has CDR1 MDHEN and CDR2 SYDVKM. The CDR3 coding sequence is TGTGCCAGCAGTTTTTCAGGGCCAATAAAGCATTTT. This codes for CASSFSGPIKHF.

The chain links TRBV12-3 or TRBV12-4 to TRBJ1-2; no definite D call. This CDR3 contains 13 residues. Trimming shortened V by 5 bases and J by 4 bases, and 11 bases separated the two germline ends. In nucleotides, the CDR3 is TGTGCCAGCAGTAATACAGTGACCTATGGCTACACCTTC. Protein: CASSNTVTYGYTF.

The J gene is TRBJ2-1, the V gene TRBV7-2; 11 bases map to TRBD2. J lost 5 bases, V lost 5 bases, and 5 bases had no gene match. Germline CDR1 is SGHTA and CDR2 is FQGNSA. The CDR3 extends over 15 amino acids. CDR3 nucleotides: TGTGCCAGCAGCCTATCTAGCGGGGGGCACAATGAGCAGTTCTTC. Its translation: CASSLSSGGHNEQFF.

The J gene is TRBJ1-2, the V gene TRBV21-1; the tabulated D call, TRBD1, remains unverified against the DNA. TRBV21-1 constitutes a pseudogene. The CDR3 has 16 residues. CDR3 sequence reads: CASSKPRSGSVNGYTF. The CDR3 coding sequence is TGTGCCAGCAGCAAACCCCGGTCAGGGTCGGTGAATGGCTACACCTTC.

The chain has TRBV7-9 and TRBJ1-1; no clear D. Germline-derived CDR1 and CDR2 are SEHNR and FQNEAQ (reference sequence). Trimming stripped 5 bases from V and 4 bases from J, with 11 bases between. This CDR3 region has 13 residues. For the CDR3, the DNA is TGTGCCAGCAGCCTACTAGTCGGCACTGAAGCTTTCTTT. Protein product: CASSLLVGTEAFF.

V is TRBV6-5 and J is TRBJ1-3; the D is unclear. V gave up 0 bases and J gave up 0 bases, with 9 bases separating them. This CDR3 has 16 amino acids. CDR1 is MNHEY and CDR2 is SVGAGI in the germline V gene. CDR3 nucleotides: TGTGCCAGCAGTTACTCGCGGGGTTCCTCTGGAAACACCATATATTTT. This translates into CASSYSRGSSGNTIYF.

V is TRBV7-9 and J is TRBJ2-7; D gene unclear. With 1 base removed from V and 3 bases from J, the gap between germline ends came to 7 bases. Germline loops: CDR1 SEHNR, CDR2 FQNEAQ (reference sequence). The CDR3 is 13 residues long. The CDR3 DNA reads as TGTGCCAGCAGCTTAGGTCAGAACTACGAGCAGTACTTC. This encodes CASSLGQNYEQYF.

This clone occurred a few times. The chain couples TRBV11-2 to TRBJ2-1; 9 nucleotides line up with TRBD2. Germline assignment: CDR1 SGHAT and CDR2 FQNNGV. The length of the CDR3 is 17 residues. The V segment lost 6 bases and the J segment 0 bases; nucleotides outside the gene matches: 9. The CDR3 here is CASRTVWRGGSYNEQFF. Written as DNA, the CDR3 is TGTGCCAGCAGAACCGTTTGGCGGGGGGGCTCCTACAATGAGCAGTTCTTC.

This rearrangement joins TRBV27 to TRBJ2-2; the match to TRBD2 covers 8 bases. The CDR3 covers 18 residues. The ends lost 5 bases at V and 5 bases at J; junction bases unmatched: 16. The germline gives CDR1 MNHEY, CDR2 SMNVEV (reference sequence). CDR3 region: CASSPLFPAGVRTGELFF. The CDR3 DNA follows: TGTGCCAGCAGTCCCTTATTCCCAGCGGGAGTAAGAACCGGGGAGCTGTTTTTT.